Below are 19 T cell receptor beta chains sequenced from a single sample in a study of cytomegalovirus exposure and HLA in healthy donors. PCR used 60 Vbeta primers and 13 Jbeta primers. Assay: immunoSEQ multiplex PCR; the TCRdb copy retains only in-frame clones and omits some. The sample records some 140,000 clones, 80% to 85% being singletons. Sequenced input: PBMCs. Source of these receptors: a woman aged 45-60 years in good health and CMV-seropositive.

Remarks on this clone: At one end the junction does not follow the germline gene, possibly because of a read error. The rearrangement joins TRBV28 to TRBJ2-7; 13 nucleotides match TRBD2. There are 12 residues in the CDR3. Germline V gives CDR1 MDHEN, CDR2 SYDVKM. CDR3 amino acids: CASAGLAGRWDF. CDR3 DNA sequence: TGTGCCAGCGCGGGACTAGCGGGGCGGTGGGACTTC.

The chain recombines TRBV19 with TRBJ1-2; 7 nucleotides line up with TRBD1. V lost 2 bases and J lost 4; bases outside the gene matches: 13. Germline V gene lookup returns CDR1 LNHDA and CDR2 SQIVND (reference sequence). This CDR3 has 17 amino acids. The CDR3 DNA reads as TGTGCCAGTAGTATATTTGTAGGTGGACAGGCCTCCTATGGCTACACCTTC. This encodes CASSIFVGGQASYGYTF.

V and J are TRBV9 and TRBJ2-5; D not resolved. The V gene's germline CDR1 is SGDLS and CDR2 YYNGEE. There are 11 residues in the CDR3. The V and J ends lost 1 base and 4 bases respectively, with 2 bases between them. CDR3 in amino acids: CASSVRETQYF. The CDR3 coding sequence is TGTGCCAGCAGCGTACGAGAGACCCAGTACTTC.

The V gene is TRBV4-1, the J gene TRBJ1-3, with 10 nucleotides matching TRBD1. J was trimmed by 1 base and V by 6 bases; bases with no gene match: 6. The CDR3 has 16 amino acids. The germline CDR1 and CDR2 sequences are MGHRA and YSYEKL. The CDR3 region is CASRDLGQGSGNTIYF. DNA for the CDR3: TGCGCCAGCAGAGACTTGGGACAGGGGTCTGGAAACACCATATATTTT.

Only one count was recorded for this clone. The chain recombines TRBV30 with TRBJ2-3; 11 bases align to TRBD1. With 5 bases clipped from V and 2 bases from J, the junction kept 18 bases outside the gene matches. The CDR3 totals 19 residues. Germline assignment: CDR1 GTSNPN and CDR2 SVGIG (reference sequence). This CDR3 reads CAWEAGTGGFFLPTDTQYF. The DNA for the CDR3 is TGTGCCTGGGAGGCGGGGACAGGGGGTTTCTTCCTCCCCACAGATACGCAGTATTTT. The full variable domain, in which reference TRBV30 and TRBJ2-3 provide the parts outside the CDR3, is SQTIHQWPATLVQPVGSPLSLECTVEGTSNPNLYWYRQAAGRGLQLLFYSVGIGQISSEVPQNLSASRPQDRQFILSSKKLLLSDSGFYLCAWEAGTGGFFLPTDTQYFGPGTRLTVL.

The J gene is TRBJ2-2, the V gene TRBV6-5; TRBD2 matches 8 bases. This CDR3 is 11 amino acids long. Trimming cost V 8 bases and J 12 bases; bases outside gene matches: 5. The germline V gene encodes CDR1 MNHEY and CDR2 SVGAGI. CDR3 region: CASRGGGKLFF. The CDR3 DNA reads TGTGCCAGCCGCGGCGGGGGGAAGCTGTTTTTT.

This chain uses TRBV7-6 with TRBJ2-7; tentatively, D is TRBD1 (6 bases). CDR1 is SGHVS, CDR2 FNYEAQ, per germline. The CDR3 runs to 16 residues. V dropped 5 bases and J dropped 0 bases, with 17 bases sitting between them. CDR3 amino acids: CASSLGGVRGSYEQYF. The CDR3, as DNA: TGTGCCAGCAGCCTAGGAGGCGTCAGGGGCTCCTACGAGCAGTACTTC.

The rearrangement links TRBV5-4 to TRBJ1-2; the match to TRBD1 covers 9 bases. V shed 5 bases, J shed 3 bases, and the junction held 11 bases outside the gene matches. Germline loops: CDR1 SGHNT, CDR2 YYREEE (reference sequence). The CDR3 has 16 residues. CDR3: CASSSLTGQGDYGYTF. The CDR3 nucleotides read TGTGCCAGCAGTTCACTAACGGGACAGGGAGACTATGGCTACACCTTC.

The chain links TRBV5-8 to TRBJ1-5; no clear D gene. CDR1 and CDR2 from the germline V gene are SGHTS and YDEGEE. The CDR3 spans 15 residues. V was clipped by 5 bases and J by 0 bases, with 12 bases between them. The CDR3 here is CASRPATNSNQPQHF. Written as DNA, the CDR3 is TGTGCCAGCAGACCGGCCACTAATAGCAATCAGCCCCAGCATTTT.

CDR3 bases: TGTGCCTGGGACGACATGAACACCGGGGAGCTGTTTTTT. Protein: CAWDDMNTGELFF. V usage is TRBV30 and J usage is TRBJ2-2; unclear D gene. Per germline, CDR1 GTSNPN and CDR2 SVGIG (reference sequence). This CDR3 is built from 13 residues. V shed 5 bases and J shed 1 base, with 8 bases lying between them.

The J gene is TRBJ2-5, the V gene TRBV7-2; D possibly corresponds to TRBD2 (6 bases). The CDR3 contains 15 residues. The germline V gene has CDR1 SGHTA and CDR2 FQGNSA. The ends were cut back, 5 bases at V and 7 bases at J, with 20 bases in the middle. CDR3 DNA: TGTGCCAGCAGCATACCGACAGTCGGGGGAGGGACCCAGTACTTC. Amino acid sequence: CASSIPTVGGGTQYF.

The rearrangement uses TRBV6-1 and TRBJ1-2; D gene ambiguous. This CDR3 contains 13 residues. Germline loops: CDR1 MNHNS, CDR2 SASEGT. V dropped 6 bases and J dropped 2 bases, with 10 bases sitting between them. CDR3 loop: CASSDARNYGYTF. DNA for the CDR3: TGTGCCAGCAGCGACGCGAGGAACTATGGCTACACCTTC.

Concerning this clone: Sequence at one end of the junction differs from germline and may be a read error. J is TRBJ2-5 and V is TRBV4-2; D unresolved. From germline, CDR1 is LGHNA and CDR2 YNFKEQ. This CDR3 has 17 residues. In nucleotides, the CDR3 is TGTGCCAGCAGCCAAGGAGTAAGCGTTCCGAACCAGGAGACCCAGTACTTC. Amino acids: CASSQGVSVPNQETQYF.

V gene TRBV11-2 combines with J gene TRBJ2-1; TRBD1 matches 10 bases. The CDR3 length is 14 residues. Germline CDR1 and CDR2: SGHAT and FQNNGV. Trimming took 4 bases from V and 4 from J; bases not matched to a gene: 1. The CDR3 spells CASSWGQGYNEQFF. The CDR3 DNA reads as TGTGCCAGCAGCTGGGGACAGGGGTACAATGAGCAGTTCTTC.

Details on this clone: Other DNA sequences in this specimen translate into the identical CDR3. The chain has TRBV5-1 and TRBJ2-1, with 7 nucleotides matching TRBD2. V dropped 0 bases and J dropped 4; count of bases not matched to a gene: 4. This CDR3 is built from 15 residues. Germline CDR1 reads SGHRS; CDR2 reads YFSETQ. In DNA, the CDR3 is TGCGCCAGCAGCTTGGGCGGGACTACATACAATGAGCAGTTCTTC. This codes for CASSLGGTTYNEQFF. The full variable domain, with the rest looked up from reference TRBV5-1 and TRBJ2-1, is KAGVTQTPRYLIKTRGQQVTLSCSPISGHRSVSWYQQTPGQGLQFLFEYFSETQRNKGNFPGRFSGRQFSNSRSEMNVSTLELGDSALYLCASSLGGTTYNEQFFGPGTRLTVL.

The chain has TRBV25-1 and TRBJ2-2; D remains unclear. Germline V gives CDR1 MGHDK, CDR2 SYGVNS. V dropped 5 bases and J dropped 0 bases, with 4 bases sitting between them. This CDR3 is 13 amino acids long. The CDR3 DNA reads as TGTGCCAGCAGTTCTCCGAACACCGGGGAGCTGTTTTTT. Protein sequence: CASSSPNTGELFF.

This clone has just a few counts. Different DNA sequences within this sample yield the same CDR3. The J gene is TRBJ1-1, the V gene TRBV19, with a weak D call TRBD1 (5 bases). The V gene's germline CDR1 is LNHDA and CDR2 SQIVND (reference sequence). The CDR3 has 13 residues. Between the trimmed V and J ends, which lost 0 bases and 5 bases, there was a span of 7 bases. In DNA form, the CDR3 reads TGTGCCAGTAGTATAGATCGGGGGACTGAAGCTTTCTTT. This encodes CASSIDRGTEAFF.

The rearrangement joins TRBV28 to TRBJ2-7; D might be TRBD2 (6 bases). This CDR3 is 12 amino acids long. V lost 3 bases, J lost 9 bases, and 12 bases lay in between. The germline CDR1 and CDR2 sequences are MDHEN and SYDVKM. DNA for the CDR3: TGTGCCAGCAGTTTCCGGGGGAGGATGCAGTACTTC. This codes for CASSFRGRMQYF. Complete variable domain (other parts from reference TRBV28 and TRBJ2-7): DVKVTQSSRYLVKRTGEKVFLECVQDMDHENMFWYRQDPGLGLRLIYFSYDVKMKEKGDIPEGYSVSREKKERFSLILESASTNQTSMYLCASSFRGRMQYFGPGTRLTVT.

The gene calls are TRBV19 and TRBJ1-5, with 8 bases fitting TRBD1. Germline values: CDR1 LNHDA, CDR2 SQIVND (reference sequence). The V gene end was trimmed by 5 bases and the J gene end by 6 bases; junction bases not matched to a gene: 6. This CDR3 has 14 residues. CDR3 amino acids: CASSVRQGTQPQHF. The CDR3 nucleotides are TGTGCCAGTAGTGTCCGACAGGGGACTCAGCCCCAGCATTTT.